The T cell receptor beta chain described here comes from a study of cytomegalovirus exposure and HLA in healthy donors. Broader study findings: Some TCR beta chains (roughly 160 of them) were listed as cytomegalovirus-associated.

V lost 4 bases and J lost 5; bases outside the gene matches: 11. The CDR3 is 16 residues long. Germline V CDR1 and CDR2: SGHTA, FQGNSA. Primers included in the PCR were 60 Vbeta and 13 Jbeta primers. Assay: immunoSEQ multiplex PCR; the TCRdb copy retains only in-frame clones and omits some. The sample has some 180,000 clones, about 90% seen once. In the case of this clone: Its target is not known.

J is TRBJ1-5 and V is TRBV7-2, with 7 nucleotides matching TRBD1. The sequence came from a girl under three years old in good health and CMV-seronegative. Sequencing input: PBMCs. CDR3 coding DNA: TGTGCCAGCAGCTCTAACCAGGGGGTCCTCCATCAGCCCCAGCATTTT. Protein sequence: CASSSNQGVLHQPQHF.